A single T cell receptor (beta chain) is shown here with its context. Its specificity is not known. Unique molecular identifiers were carried by the TCR beta cDNA libraries. A single record per CDR3 protein comes from TCRdb applying MiXCR to the PCR reads. The data show 750,000 to 900,000 distinct CDR3 sequences, approximately 44% seen once. The data are from a study of post-analysis software for immune sequencing data. Germline trimming cut 4 bases from V and 5 bases from J; bases unmatched to any gene: 9. The CDR3 covers 17 residues. CDR1 and CDR2 from the germline V gene are KGHDR and SFDVKD. Study-wide points: TRBV5-6, TRBV5-1 and TRBV20-1 belonged to a set of roughly five TRBV segments that were more frequent in patients than controls.

The specimen was blood. This clonotype was sampled from a girl aged 5-17 years with multiple sclerosis. This chain links TRBV24-1 with TRBJ2-2, with TRBD2 identical over 10 bases. The CDR3 region is CATSDSTSGEGTGELFF. In nucleotides, the CDR3 is TGTGCCACCAGTGACTCCACTAGCGGGGAAGGGACCGGGGAGCTGTTTTTT.